Included here is one T cell receptor beta chain sequence, with context. This record belongs to a study of T-cell memory formation after mild COVID-19. As for the study in general: There were largely donor-specific TCR clusters.

The V gene lost 7 bases and the J gene lost 8 bases, with 15 bases spanning the gap. This CDR3 has 14 residues. Germline V gives CDR1 SGHTA, CDR2 FQGNSA. A single record per CDR3 protein comes from TCRdb applying MiXCR to the 5' RACE reads. The sample has about 350,000 distinct CDR3 sequences; 14% are singletons. This rearrangement joins TRBV7-2 to TRBJ1-6, with D maybe TRBD1 (5 bases). Sequencing was performed on PBMCs or a T cell subset sorted from them (not recorded which). This sequence was found in a man aged 18 to 30 who had mild COVID-19 (a few samples of this study predate the infection). Cell type and time point are not known. The CDR3 DNA sequence: TGTGCCAGCATTATCTACCAGGGCTATTCACCCCTCCACTTT. Translation gives CASIIYQGYSPLHF.